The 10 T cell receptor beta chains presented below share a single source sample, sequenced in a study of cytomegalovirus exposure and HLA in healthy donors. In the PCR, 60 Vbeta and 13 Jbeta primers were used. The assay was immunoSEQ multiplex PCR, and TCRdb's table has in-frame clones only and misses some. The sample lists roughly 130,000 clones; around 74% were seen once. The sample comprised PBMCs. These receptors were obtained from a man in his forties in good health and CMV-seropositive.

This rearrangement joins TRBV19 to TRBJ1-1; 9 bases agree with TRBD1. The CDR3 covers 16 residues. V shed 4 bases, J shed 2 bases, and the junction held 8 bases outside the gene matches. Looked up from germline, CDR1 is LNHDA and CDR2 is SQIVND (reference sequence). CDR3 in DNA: TGTGCCAGTAGTACTACAGGGGGCGTCACTAACACTGAAGCTTTCTTT. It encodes CASSTTGGVTNTEAFF.

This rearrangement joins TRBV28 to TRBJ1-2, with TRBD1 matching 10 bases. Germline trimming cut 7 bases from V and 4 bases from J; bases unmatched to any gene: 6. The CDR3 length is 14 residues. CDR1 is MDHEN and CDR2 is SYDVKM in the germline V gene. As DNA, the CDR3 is TGTGCCAGCACTCGGACAGGGGGTAGCTATGGCTACACCTTC. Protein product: CASTRTGGSYGYTF.

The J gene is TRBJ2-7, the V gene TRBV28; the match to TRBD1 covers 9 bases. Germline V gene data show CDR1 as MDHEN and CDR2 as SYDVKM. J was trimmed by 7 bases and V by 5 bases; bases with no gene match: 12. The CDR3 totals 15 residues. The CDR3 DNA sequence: TGTGCCAGCAGTGCGCGGGACAGGGAATTACGGGAGCAGTACTTC. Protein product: CASSARDRELREQYF.

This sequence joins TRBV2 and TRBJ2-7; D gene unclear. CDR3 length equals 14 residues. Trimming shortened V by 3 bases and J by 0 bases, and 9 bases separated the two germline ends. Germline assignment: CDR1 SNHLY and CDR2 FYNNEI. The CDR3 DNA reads TGTGCCAGCAGTGAGAACACCTTCTCCTACGAGCAGTACTTC. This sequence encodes CASSENTFSYEQYF.

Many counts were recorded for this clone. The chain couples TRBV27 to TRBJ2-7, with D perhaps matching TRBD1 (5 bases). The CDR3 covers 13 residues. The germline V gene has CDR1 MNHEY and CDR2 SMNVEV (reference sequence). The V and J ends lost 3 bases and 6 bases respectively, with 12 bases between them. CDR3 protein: CASSFPGQGEQYF. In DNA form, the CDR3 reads TGTGCCAGCAGTTTTCCCGGGCAGGGCGAGCAGTACTTC.

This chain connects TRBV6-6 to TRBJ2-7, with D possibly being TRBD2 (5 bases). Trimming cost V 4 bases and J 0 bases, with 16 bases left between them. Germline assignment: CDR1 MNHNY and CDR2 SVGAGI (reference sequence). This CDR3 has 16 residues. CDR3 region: CASSWGDYSGSYEQYF. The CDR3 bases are TGTGCCAGCAGTTGGGGTGACTACTCGGGCTCCTACGAGCAGTACTTC.

The CDR3 DNA follows: TGCGCCAGCAGCCAAGATTTGGCAGAGGGCAGCAATCAGCCCCAGCATTTT. Translating gives CASSQDLAEGSNQPQHF. The chain recombines TRBV4-1 with TRBJ1-5; D gene uncertain. Trimming cost V 0 bases and J 1 base, with 13 bases left between them. Germline V gene data show CDR1 as MGHRA and CDR2 as YSYEKL. The CDR3 has 17 amino acids.

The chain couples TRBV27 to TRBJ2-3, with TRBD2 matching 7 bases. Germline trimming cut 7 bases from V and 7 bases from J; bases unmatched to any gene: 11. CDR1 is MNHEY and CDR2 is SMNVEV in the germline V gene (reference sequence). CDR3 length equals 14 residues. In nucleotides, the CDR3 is TGTGCCAGCACTGCCCGGGACTACCGCCATACGCAGTATTTT. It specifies CASTARDYRHTQYF.

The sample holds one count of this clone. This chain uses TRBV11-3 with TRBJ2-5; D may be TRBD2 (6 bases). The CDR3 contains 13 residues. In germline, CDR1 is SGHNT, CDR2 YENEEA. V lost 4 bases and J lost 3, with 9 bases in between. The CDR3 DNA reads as TGTGCCAGCAGCTCGGGACTCGAAGAGACCCAGTACTTC. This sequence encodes CASSSGLEETQYF.

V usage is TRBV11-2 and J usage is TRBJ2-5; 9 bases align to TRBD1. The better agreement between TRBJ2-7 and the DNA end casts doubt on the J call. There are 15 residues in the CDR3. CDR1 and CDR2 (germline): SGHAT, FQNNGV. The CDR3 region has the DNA TGTGCCAGCAGCCCGACAGGGGGTAACACCTACGAGCAGTACTTC. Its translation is CASSPTGGNTYEQYF.